Described below is a single TCR beta chain sequence and its context. Antigen specificity is unknown. In the sort, naive CD8 T cells were defined as CD8+CD4-CCR7+CD45RA+. After removal of 7 bases from V and 3 bases from J, the junction contained 7 bases not matched to a gene. The CDR3 consists of 14 residues. This sample is part of a study of molecular identifiers for immune sequencing clone quantification. Study findings and constraints: Clones above 20 RNA copies contained over 98% of effector molecules and under 1% of naive molecules.

A single record per CDR3 protein comes from TCRdb applying MiXCR to the PCR reads. The sample includes 50,000 to 70,000 distinct CDR3 sequences, 15% to 20% of them seen just once. Source material: naive CD8+ T cells from blood, with Jurkat cell RNA spiked in. Documented subset: FACS-sorted CD8+CD4-CCR7+CD45RA+ naive T cells. The chain joins TRBV12-3 or TRBV12-4 to TRBJ2-7; the match to TRBD1 covers 9 bases. This clonotype originated in a human donor in good health. Some libraries in this study had Jurkat cell RNA spiked in. CDR3 residues: CASTTTGGFYEQYF. CDR3 in DNA: TGTGCCAGCACTACGACAGGGGGATTCTACGAGCAGTACTTC.